The 21 T cell receptor beta chains below all came from one sample that was sequenced in a study of blood T cell repertoires in COVID-19. Here immunoSEQ multiplex PCR was the method, and the copy in TCRdb shows in-frame clones only, minus some. The sample yields 250,000 to 350,000 clones, 70% to 90% seen once. Sequenced sample: peripheral blood. These receptors were obtained from a human donor with COVID-19, enrolled during active disease. The donor label of this sample is uncertain.

This clone was detected once. The chain links TRBV28 to TRBJ2-7; 8 nucleotides line up with TRBD1. The CDR3 contains 15 residues. Germline-derived CDR1 and CDR2 are MDHEN and SYDVKM. The V segment lost 4 bases and the J segment 6 bases; nucleotides outside the gene matches: 11. DNA for the CDR3: TGTGCCAGCAGTTCACCGGACAGGGCCACCCGCGAGCAGTACTTC. Translated: CASSSPDRATREQYF.

The chain has TRBV28 and TRBJ1-1, with D possibly being TRBD1 (5 bases). The V gene's germline CDR1 is MDHEN and CDR2 SYDVKM. V was pared by 7 bases and J by 0 bases, with 9 bases between. CDR3 length equals 13 residues. The CDR3 loop reads CASIGAMNTEAFF. The DNA for the CDR3 is TGTGCCAGCATTGGGGCGATGAACACTGAAGCTTTCTTT.

The chain employs TRBV19 and TRBJ2-3; no reliable D call. Germline values: CDR1 LNHDA, CDR2 SQIVND (reference sequence). Deletions cut 10 bases from V and 6 bases from J, with 5 bases between. The CDR3 totals 9 residues. For the CDR3, the DNA is TGTGCCATTGGCGATACGCAGTATTTT. This translates into CAIGDTQYF.

The J gene is TRBJ2-1, the V gene TRBV7-3; weak D call: TRBD2 (5 bases). This CDR3 contains 15 residues. The germline V and J ends were trimmed by 5 bases and 10 bases, with 21 bases remaining between them. CDR1 and CDR2 from the germline V gene are SGHTA and FQGTGA. The CDR3 region has the DNA TGTGCCAGCAGCCGACGACTGGGAGAGTCGGGAGAGCAGTTCTTC. Translating gives CASSRRLGESGEQFF.

This clone was observed a few times. J is TRBJ1-6 and V is TRBV30; TRBD1 might be the D (5 bases). The CDR3 sequence is 13 residues long. Germline V lookup: CDR1 GTSNPN, CDR2 SVGIG (reference sequence). Trimming pared 2 bases from V and 10 bases from J, leaving 12 bases between. Written as DNA, the CDR3 is TGTGCCTGGAGTCAGGGTTTTCGGTCACCCCTCCACTTT. Its translation is CAWSQGFRSPLHF.

The chain joins TRBV28 to TRBJ1-1; D is possibly TRBD1 (6 bases). The CDR3 has 14 residues. Looked up from germline, CDR1 is MDHEN and CDR2 is SYDVKM. Between the trimmed V and J ends, which lost 11 bases and 4 bases, there was a span of 20 bases. CDR3: CAALRGGVGTEAFF. CDR3 DNA sequence: TGTGCCGCTTTGAGGGGGGGAGTCGGCACTGAAGCTTTCTTT.

The J gene is TRBJ1-5, the V gene TRBV28; D is undetermined. The CDR3 loop spans 16 amino acids. Trimming cost V 5 bases and J 1 base, with 15 bases left between them. CDR1 and CDR2 (germline): MDHEN, SYDVKM. The CDR3 region is CASSTQRSESNQPQHF. The CDR3 DNA sequence: TGTGCCAGCAGTACACAGCGGTCCGAAAGCAATCAGCCCCAGCATTTT.

This clone showed up just once. The chain couples TRBV18 to TRBJ2-3; the match to TRBD1 covers 9 bases. J was trimmed by 6 bases and V by 5 bases; bases with no gene match: 15. CDR1 KGHSH and CDR2 LQKENI come from the germline V gene. The CDR3 sequence is 17 residues long. CDR3 bases: TGTGCCAGCTCAGGGGGACAGGGCTCCCGAAGGGTGGATACGCAGTATTTT. It specifies CASSGGQGSRRVDTQYF.

The chain uses TRBV5-1 and TRBJ2-2, with 7 nucleotides matching TRBD1. Looked up from germline, CDR1 is SGHRS and CDR2 is YFSETQ. The V gene end was trimmed by 4 bases and the J gene end by 3 bases; junction bases not matched to a gene: 9. The CDR3 runs to 16 residues. The CDR3 sequence is CASSLRQGEYTGELFF. CDR3 coding DNA: TGCGCCAGCAGCCTCCGGCAGGGGGAGTACACCGGGGAGCTGTTTTTT.

The chain combines TRBV15 with TRBJ2-3; the D is unclear. This CDR3 spans 14 amino acids. V lost 1 base, J lost 1 base, and 6 bases lay in between. Germline values: CDR1 LNHNV, CDR2 YYDKDF (reference sequence). The DNA for the CDR3 is TGTGCCACCAGCAGAGTCAGTGGCACAGATACGCAGTATTTT. This encodes CATSRVSGTDTQYF.

The V gene is TRBV4-2, the J gene TRBJ2-2, with 12 positions matching TRBD2. CDR3 length equals 17 residues. Germline values: CDR1 LGHNA, CDR2 YNFKEQ. The V and J ends lost 3 bases and 6 bases, in that order; junction bases with no gene match: 8. Here the CDR3 DNA reads TGTGCCAGCAGCCAGCTTCCTAGCGGGAGGGCCTCCGGGGAGCTGTTTTTT. Protein product: CASSQLPSGRASGELFF.

The CDR3 reads CASSGSYEQYF. The CDR3 nucleotides read TGTGCCAGCAGCGGGAGCTACGAGCAGTACTTC. The chain has TRBV2 and TRBJ2-7, with D maybe TRBD2 (6 bases). V lost 6 bases and J lost 3, with 6 bases in between. The CDR3 is 11 residues long. The germline CDR1 and CDR2 sequences are SNHLY and FYNNEI. The complete variable domain, with remaining parts taken from reference TRBV2 and TRBJ2-7, reads EPEVTQTPSHQVTQMGQEVILRCVPISNHLYFYWYRQILGQKVEFLVSFYNNEISEKSEIFDDQFSVERPDGSNFTLKIRSTKLEDSAMYFCASSGSYEQYFGPGTRLTVT.

The V call is TRBV5-1, the J call TRBJ1-2; TRBD1 might be the D (6 bases). Trimming took off 0 bases at V and 6 bases at J, with 9 bases between the two ends. This CDR3 spans 13 amino acids. Looked up from germline, CDR1 is SGHRS and CDR2 is YFSETQ. Here the CDR3 DNA reads TGCGCCAGCAGCTTGGCGACAGGAGATGGCTACACCTTC. Translated, it gives CASSLATGDGYTF.

The gene calls are TRBV27 and TRBJ1-2; TRBD1 agrees at 7 bases. V dropped 6 bases and J dropped 4; count of bases not matched to a gene: 11. Per the germline V gene, CDR1 is MNHEY and CDR2 is SMNVEV (reference sequence). The CDR3 length is 15 residues. The CDR3 DNA sequence: TGTGCCAGCAGAACAAGCCGACAGGGTATCTATGGCTACACCTTC. Its protein product is CASRTSRQGIYGYTF.

The chain is built from TRBV6-5 and TRBJ2-5; D is possibly TRBD2 (5 bases). Germline loops: CDR1 MNHEY, CDR2 SVGAGI. The V end was cut by 6 bases, the J end by 4 bases, with 18 bases between. CDR3 length: 15 amino acids. CDR3 region: CASRYSGNEGETQYF. Here the CDR3 DNA reads TGTGCCAGCAGGTACAGCGGAAACGAGGGAGAGACCCAGTACTTC.

J is TRBJ1-2 and V is TRBV6-5; tentatively, D is TRBD1 (6 bases). The CDR3 has 15 amino acids. V dropped 6 bases and J dropped 1 base, with 15 bases sitting between them. Germline V lookup: CDR1 MNHEY, CDR2 SVGAGI. The CDR3: CASSLNYRDNYGYTF. Written as DNA, the CDR3 is TGTGCCAGCAGCCTAAACTACAGGGATAACTATGGCTACACCTTC.

The chain has TRBV19 and TRBJ2-7; possibly TRBD1 for D (6 bases). Trimming took 8 bases from V and 3 from J, leaving 14 bases between them. Germline CDR1 LNHDA, CDR2 SQIVND (reference sequence). The CDR3 runs 13 residues. CDR3 nucleotide sequence: TGTGCCAGTGGGGAGCAGGGGAGCTACGAGCAGTACTTC. It is translated as CASGEQGSYEQYF.

The CDR3 sequence is CASSVNPTGWGNEQFF. The CDR3 DNA reads TGTGCCAGTAGTGTTAATCCGACAGGGTGGGGCAATGAGCAGTTCTTC. The chain couples TRBV19 to TRBJ2-1, with 7 positions matching TRBD1. CDR1 and CDR2 (germline): LNHDA, SQIVND (reference sequence). This CDR3 spans 16 amino acids. V lost 5 bases and J lost 6; bases outside the gene matches: 13.

The count of this clone is one. The rearrangement links TRBV7-6 to TRBJ1-1; D remains ambiguous. Trimming cost V 0 bases and J 8 bases, with 28 bases left between them. In germline, CDR1 is SGHVS, CDR2 FNYEAQ. There are 19 residues in the CDR3. CDR3 nucleotide sequence: TGTGCCAGCAGCTTAGCTGAGGTTTGGTCCCAGTTTGATGTTGGAGAAGCTTTCTTT. Its protein is CASSLAEVWSQFDVGEAFF. Full variable domain (outside the CDR3, taken from reference TRBV7-6 and TRBJ1-1): GAGVSQSPRYKVTKRGQDVALRCDPISGHVSLYWYRQALGQGPEFLTYFNYEAQQDKSGLPNDRFSAERPEGSISTLTIQRTEQRDSAMYRCASSLAEVWSQFDVGEAFFGQGTRLTVV.

The rearrangement uses TRBV2 and TRBJ1-2; TRBD1 matches 8 bases. The CDR3 covers 15 residues. V lost 5 bases and J lost 4; bases outside the gene matches: 9. CDR1 is SNHLY and CDR2 is FYNNEI in the germline V gene. The CDR3 sequence is CASSPNLQGGYGYTF. The CDR3 DNA sequence: TGTGCCAGCAGTCCAAACTTACAGGGGGGCTATGGCTACACCTTC.

This clone occurred once. The V gene is TRBV4-1, the J gene TRBJ1-1, with D possibly being TRBD1 (5 bases). V lost 1 base, J lost 5 bases, and 11 bases lay in between. CDR3 size: 14 residues. Germline assignment: CDR1 MGHRA and CDR2 YSYEKL. CDR3 nucleotide sequence: TGCGCCAGCAGCCAAGTAGGGGCGATGACTGAAGCTTTCTTT. Protein: CASSQVGAMTEAFF.